Each of the 11 T cell receptor beta chains below was sequenced from the same sample in a study of T-cell reconstitution after alpha-beta-depleted transplantation in children. TCRbeta library preparation incorporated unique molecular identifiers. TCRdb redid the calling of the PCR reads with MiXCR, one entry per CDR3 protein. This table has 500,000 to 600,000 distinct CDR3 sequences, about 16% appearing once. The source material was PBMCs from the stem cell graft donor, sampled from the stem cell graft. Receptor source: a human donor who donated a stem cell graft to a child with acute lymphoblastic leukemia.

This clonotype turned up a few times. The V call is TRBV5-1, the J call TRBJ1-4; TRBD1 is a possible D gene (5 bases). This CDR3 region has 14 residues. Trimming shortened V by 3 bases and J by 8 bases, and 14 bases separated the two germline ends. Germline V gene lookup returns CDR1 SGHRS and CDR2 YFSETQ. CDR3 DNA sequence: TGCGCCAGCAGCTCGACAGCTTCTGGAGAAAAACTGTTTTTT. Its protein is CASSSTASGEKLFF.

This clonotype was found a few times. The V and J genes are TRBV20-1 and TRBJ1-1, with 7 bases matching TRBD1. This CDR3 spans 12 amino acids. The germline gives CDR1 DFQATT, CDR2 SNEGSKA (reference sequence). J was trimmed by 5 bases and V by 6 bases; bases with no gene match: 6. The CDR3 bases are TGCAGTGCCAGGGAGGGGGCGACTGAAGCTTTCTTT. It is translated as CSAREGATEAFF.

The gene calls are TRBV5-1 and TRBJ2-4; D unresolved. Germline-derived CDR1 and CDR2 are SGHRS and YFSETQ. This CDR3 contains 19 residues. V shed 1 base and J shed 0 bases, with 20 bases lying between them. The CDR3: CASSLTQLSPHLAKNIQYF. CDR3 coding DNA: TGCGCCAGCAGCTTGACACAGCTATCTCCCCATCTAGCCAAAAACATTCAGTACTTC.

A few counts support this clonotype. The chain combines TRBV19 with TRBJ2-1; D unresolved. V lost 7 bases and J 0 bases, leaving 10 bases between the germline ends. The CDR3 totals 14 residues. Germline CDR1 and CDR2: LNHDA and SQIVND (reference sequence). The DNA for the CDR3 is TGTGCCAGTATTGGGGTTTCCTCCTACAATGAGCAGTTCTTC. Translation gives CASIGVSSYNEQFF.

This clonotype was recorded a few times. The gene calls are TRBV6-1 and TRBJ2-3; D remains ambiguous. The V end lost 5 bases, the J end lost 0 bases, and 21 bases lay between the germline ends. Germline V gene data show CDR1 as MNHNS and CDR2 as SASEGT. The CDR3 runs 18 residues. CDR3: CASSSILGVTPSTDTQYF. Written as DNA, the CDR3 is TGTGCCAGCAGTAGTATTCTTGGGGTAACCCCTAGCACAGATACGCAGTATTTT.

The rearrangement uses TRBV7-9 and TRBJ2-1; 8 bases fit TRBD2. J lost 9 bases, V lost 0 bases, and 7 bases had no gene match. Germline-derived CDR1 and CDR2 are SEHNR and FQNEAQ (reference sequence). The CDR3 is 15 amino acids. Here the CDR3 DNA reads TGTGCCAGCAGCTTAGCGAAGGGACTAGGTACTGAGCAGTTCTTC. Amino acids: CASSLAKGLGTEQFF.

The V call is TRBV5-1, the J call TRBJ2-4, with TRBD2 matching 8 bases. This CDR3 region has 13 residues. V dropped 2 bases and J dropped 15; count of bases not matched to a gene: 10. Germline V gene sequence: CDR1 SGHRS, CDR2 YFSETQ. CDR3 residues: CASSFDPGLGAYF. In DNA form, the CDR3 reads TGCGCCAGCAGCTTTGATCCGGGACTAGGGGCGTACTTC.

The J gene is TRBJ2-7, the V gene TRBV18, with D perhaps matching TRBD2 (6 bases). Germline assignment: CDR1 KGHSH and CDR2 LQKENI. The ends were cut back, 4 bases at V and 1 base at J, with 14 bases in the middle. The CDR3 is 15 residues long. The CDR3 here is CASSQQPGTSYEQYF. The CDR3 nucleotides are TGTGCCAGCTCACAGCAGCCAGGGACTTCCTACGAGCAGTACTTC.

This clonotype has just a few counts. The chain has TRBV5-1 and TRBJ2-2, with D hard to call. The CDR3 runs to 12 residues. V gave up 4 bases and J gave up 7 bases, with 8 bases separating them. Germline V lookup: CDR1 SGHRS, CDR2 YFSETQ. The CDR3 sequence: CASSAALGELFF. The CDR3 DNA is TGCGCCAGCAGCGCGGCCCTCGGGGAGCTGTTTTTT.

This clonotype appeared a few times. The chain uses TRBV3-1 and TRBJ2-5, with D perhaps assigned TRBD1 or TRBD2 (5 bases each). This CDR3 has 14 residues. Per the germline V gene, CDR1 is LGHDT and CDR2 is YNNKEL (reference sequence). V was pared by 8 bases and J by 2 bases, with 15 bases between. The CDR3 coding sequence is TGTGCCAGCGGGGGAGAGGAGTGGCAAGAGACCCAGTACTTC. It translates to CASGGEEWQETQYF.

In this sample, this clonotype turned up many times. This chain connects TRBV7-2 to TRBJ2-1; the D gene is possibly TRBD2 (5 bases). CDR1 and CDR2 (germline): SGHTA, FQGNSA. CDR3 length equals 15 residues. V gave up 4 bases and J gave up 2 bases, with 12 bases separating them. The CDR3 coding sequence is TGTGCCAGCAGCTCGCCGGACTGGACCTACAATGAGCAGTTCTTC. This encodes CASSSPDWTYNEQFF.